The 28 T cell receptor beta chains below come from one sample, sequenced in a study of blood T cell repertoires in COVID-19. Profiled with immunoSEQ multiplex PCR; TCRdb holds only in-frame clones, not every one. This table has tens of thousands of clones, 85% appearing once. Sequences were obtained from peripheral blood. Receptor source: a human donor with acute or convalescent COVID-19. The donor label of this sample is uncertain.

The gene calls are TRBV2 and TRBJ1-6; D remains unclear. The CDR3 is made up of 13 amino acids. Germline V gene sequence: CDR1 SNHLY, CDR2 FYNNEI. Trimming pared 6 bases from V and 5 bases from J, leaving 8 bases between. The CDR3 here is CASRRWDNSPLHF. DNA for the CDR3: TGTGCCAGCAGGAGGTGGGATAATTCACCCCTCCACTTT.

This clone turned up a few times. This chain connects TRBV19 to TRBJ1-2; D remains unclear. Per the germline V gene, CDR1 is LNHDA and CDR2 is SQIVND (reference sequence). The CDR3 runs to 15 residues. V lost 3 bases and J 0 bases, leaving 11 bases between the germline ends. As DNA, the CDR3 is TGTGCCAGTAGTATTTCAGATTTCTCTAACTATGGCTACACCTTC. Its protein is CASSISDFSNYGYTF.

For the CDR3, the DNA is TGTGCCAGCAGCTCTGGATGGGGGCCTAAGAGACAGCCCCAGCATTTT. This sequence encodes CASSSGWGPKRQPQHF. The rearrangement joins TRBV13 to TRBJ1-5, with TRBD1 as a possible D gene (6 bases). The CDR3 is 16 residues long. From germline, CDR1 is PRHDT and CDR2 FYEKMQ (reference sequence). V shed 4 bases and J shed 7 bases, with 20 bases lying between them.

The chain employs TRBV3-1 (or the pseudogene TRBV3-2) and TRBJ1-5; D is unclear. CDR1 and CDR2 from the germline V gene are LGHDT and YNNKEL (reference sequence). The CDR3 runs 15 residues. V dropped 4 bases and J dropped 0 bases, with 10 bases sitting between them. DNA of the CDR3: TGTGCCAGCAGCCCCACGTTAGATAGCAATCAGCCCCAGCATTTT. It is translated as CASSPTLDSNQPQHF.

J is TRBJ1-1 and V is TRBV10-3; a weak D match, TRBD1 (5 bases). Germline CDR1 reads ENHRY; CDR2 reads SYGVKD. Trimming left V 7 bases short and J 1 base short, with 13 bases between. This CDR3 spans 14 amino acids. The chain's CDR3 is CAIMRGAENTEAFF. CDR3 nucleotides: TGTGCCATCATGCGTGGGGCGGAGAACACTGAAGCTTTCTTT.

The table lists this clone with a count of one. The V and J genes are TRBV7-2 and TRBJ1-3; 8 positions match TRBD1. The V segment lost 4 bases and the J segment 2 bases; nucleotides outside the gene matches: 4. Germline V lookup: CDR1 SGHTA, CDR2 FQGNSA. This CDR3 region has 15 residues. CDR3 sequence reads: CASSSGGAAGNTIYF. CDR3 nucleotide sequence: TGTGCCAGCAGCTCAGGGGGCGCGGCTGGAAACACCATATATTTT.

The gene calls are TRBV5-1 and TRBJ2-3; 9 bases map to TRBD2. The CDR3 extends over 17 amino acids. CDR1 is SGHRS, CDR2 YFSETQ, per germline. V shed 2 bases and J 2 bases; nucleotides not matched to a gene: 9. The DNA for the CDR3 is TGCGCCAGCAGCTTAGGAGCGGGGGGCCAGTACACAGATACGCAGTATTTT. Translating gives CASSLGAGGQYTDTQYF. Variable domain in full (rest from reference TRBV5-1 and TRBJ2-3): KAGVTQTPRYLIKTRGQQVTLSCSPISGHRSVSWYQQTPGQGLQFLFEYFSETQRNKGNFPGRFSGRQFSNSRSEMNVSTLELGDSALYLCASSLGAGGQYTDTQYFGPGTRLTVL.

The CDR3 sequence is CASSLFRESVEQYF. The DNA for the CDR3 is TGTGCCAGCAGTTTGTTCCGGGAGTCGGTCGAGCAGTACTTC. The chain employs TRBV28 and TRBJ2-7; D might be TRBD2 (6 bases). Trimming removed 3 bases at V and 6 bases at J, with 15 bases between. Per the germline V gene, CDR1 is MDHEN and CDR2 is SYDVKM. This CDR3 contains 14 residues.

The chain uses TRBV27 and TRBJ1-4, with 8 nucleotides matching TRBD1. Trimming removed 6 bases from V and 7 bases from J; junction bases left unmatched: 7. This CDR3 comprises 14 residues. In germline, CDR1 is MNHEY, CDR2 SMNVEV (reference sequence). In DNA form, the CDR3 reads TGTGCCAGCAGAAAAACGGACAGGGCTGAAAAACTGTTTTTT. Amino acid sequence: CASRKTDRAEKLFF.

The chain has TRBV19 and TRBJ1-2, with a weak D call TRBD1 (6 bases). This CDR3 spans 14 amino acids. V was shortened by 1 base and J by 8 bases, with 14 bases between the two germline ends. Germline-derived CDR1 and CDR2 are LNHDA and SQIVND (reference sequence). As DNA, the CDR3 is TGTGCCAGTAGTATAGCCGCAGGGGAGGGGGGCTACACCTTC. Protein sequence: CASSIAAGEGGYTF.

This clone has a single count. CDR3 amino acids: CASSWQGNTGELFF. The DNA for the CDR3 is TGTGCCAGCAGTTGGCAGGGTAACACCGGGGAGCTGTTTTTT. The gene calls are TRBV27 and TRBJ2-2, with D possibly matching TRBD1 (5 bases). Germline V lookup: CDR1 MNHEY, CDR2 SMNVEV (reference sequence). V was trimmed by 4 bases and J by 2 bases, leaving 8 bases between them. The CDR3 is made up of 14 amino acids.

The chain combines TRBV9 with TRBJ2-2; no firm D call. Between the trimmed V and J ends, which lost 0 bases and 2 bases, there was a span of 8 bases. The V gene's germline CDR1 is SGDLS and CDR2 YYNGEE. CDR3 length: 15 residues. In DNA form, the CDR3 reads TGTGCCAGCAGCGTAGGTCCCAGTAACACCGGGGAGCTGTTTTTT. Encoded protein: CASSVGPSNTGELFF.

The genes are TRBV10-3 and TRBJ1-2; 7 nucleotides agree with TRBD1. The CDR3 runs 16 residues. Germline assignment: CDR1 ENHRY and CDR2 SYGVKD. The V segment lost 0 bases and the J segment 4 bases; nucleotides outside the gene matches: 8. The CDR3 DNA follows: TGTGCCATCAGTGAGTCCGGGAACAGGGGAACCTATGGCTACACCTTC. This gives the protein CAISESGNRGTYGYTF.

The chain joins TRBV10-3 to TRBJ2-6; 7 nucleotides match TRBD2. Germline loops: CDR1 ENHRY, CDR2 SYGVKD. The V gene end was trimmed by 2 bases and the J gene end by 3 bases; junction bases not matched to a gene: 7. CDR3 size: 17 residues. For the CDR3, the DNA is TGTGCCATCAGTGAGCTCGGGCGGGGGAGTGGGGCCAACGTCCTGACTTTC. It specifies CAISELGRGSGANVLTF.

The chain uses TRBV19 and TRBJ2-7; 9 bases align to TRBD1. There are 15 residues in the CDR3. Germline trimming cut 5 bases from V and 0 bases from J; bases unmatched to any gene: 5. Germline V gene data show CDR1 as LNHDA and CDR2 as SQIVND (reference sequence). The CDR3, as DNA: TGTGCCAGTAGTCAAAACAGGGGGCGCTCCTACGAGCAGTACTTC. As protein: CASSQNRGRSYEQYF.

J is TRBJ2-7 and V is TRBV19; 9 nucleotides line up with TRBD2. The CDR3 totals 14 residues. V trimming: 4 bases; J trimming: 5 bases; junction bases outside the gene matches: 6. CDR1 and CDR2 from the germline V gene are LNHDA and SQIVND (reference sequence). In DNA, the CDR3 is TGTGCCAGTAGTAGTTTGTCTAGCGGGGACGAGCAGTACTTC. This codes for CASSSLSSGDEQYF.

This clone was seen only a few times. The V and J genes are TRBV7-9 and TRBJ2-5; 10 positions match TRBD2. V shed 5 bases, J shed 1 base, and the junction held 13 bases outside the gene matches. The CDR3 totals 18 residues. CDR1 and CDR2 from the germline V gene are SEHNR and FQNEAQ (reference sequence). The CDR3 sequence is CASSPGLAALLSQETQYF. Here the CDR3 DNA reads TGTGCCAGCAGCCCCGGACTAGCGGCGCTCCTAAGCCAAGAGACCCAGTACTTC. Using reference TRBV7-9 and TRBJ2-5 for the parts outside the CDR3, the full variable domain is DTGVSQNPRHKITKRGQNVTFRCDPISEHNRLYWYRQTLGQGPEFLTYFQNEAQLEKSRLLSDRFSAERPKGSFSTLEIQRTEQGDSAMYLCASSPGLAALLSQETQYFGPGTRLLVL.

The CDR3 nucleotides read TGTGCCATCAGCCTAACCACCTACGAGCAGTACTTC. Translation: CAISLTTYEQYF. The chain uses TRBV10-3 and TRBJ2-7; D is ambiguous. Germline CDR1 and CDR2: ENHRY and SYGVKD. With 6 bases removed from V and 2 bases from J, the gap between germline ends came to 8 bases. The CDR3 contains 12 residues.

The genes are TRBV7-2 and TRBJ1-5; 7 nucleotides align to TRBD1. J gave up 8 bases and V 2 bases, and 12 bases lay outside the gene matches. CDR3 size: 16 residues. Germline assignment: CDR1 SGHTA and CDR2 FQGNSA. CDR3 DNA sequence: TGTGCCAGCAGCTTATTAGGAGGGGGCTCCGTAGAGCCCCAGCATTTT. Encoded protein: CASSLLGGGSVEPQHF.

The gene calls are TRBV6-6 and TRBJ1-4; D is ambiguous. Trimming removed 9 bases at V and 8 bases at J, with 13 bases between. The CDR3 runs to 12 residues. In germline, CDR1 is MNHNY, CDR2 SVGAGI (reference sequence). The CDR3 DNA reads TGTGCCAGTACCACGGGAGTCGAAAAACTGTTTTTT. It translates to CASTTGVEKLFF.

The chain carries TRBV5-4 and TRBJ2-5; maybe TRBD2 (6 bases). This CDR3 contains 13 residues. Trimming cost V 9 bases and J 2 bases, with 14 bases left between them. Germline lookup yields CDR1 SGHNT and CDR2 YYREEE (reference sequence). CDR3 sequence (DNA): TGTGCCACCTTAAGGGCGGGGCAAGAGACCCAGTACTTC. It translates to CATLRAGQETQYF.

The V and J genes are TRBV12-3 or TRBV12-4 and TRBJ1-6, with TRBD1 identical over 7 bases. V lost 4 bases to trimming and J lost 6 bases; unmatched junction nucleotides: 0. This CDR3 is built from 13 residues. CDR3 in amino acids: CASSWDSNSPLHF. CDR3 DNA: TGTGCCAGCAGTTGGGACAGTAATTCACCCCTCCACTTT.

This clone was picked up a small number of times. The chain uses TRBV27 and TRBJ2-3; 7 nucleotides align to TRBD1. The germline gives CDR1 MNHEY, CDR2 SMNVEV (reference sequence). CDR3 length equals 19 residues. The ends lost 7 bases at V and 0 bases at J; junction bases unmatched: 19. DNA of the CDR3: TGTGCCAGCATCCCCCTAGTGACAGGGTTGATCCCTAGCACAGATACGCAGTATTTT. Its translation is CASIPLVTGLIPSTDTQYF.

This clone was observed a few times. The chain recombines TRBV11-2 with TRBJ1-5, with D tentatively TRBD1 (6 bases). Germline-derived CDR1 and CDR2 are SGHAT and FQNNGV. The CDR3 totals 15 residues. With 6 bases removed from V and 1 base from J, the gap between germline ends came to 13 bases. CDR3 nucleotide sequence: TGTGCCAGCAGTCTAGGGGGGGCAAGCAATCAGCCCCAGCATTTT. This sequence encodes CASSLGGASNQPQHF.

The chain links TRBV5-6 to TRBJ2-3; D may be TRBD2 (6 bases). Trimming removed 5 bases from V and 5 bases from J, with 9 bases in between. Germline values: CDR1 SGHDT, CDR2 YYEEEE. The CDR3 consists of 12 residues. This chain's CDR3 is CASSLRGDTQYF. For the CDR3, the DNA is TGTGCCAGCAGTTTGCGGGGAGATACGCAGTATTTT.

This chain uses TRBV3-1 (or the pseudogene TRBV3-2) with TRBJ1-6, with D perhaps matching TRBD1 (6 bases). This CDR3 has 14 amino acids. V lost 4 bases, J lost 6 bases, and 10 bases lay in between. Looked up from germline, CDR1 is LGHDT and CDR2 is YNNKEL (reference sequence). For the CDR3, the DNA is TGTGCCAGCAGCCCGGGCAGGGGTAATTCACCCCTCCACTTT. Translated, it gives CASSPGRGNSPLHF.

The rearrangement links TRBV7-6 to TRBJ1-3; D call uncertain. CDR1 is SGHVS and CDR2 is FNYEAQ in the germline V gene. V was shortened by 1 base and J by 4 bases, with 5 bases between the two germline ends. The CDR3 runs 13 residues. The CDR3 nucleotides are TGTGCCAGCAGCTTAGAACAGGGAAACACCATATATTTT. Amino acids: CASSLEQGNTIYF.

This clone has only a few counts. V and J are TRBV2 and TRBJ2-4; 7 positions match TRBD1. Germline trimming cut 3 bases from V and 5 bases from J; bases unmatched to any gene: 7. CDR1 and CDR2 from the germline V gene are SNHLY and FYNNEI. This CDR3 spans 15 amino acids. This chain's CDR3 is CASSEGWQGENIQYF. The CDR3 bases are TGTGCCAGCAGTGAGGGATGGCAGGGGGAAAACATTCAGTACTTC.